The 21 T cell receptor beta chains below all came from one sample that was sequenced in a study of CD8+ T cells in alopecia areata. RNA was isolated and reverse transcribed to cDNA, the sequencing template. This table comes from immunoSEQ multiplex PCR, and its TCRdb copy is limited to in-frame clones, with some not included. The sample lists 100,000 to 150,000 clones, approximately 49% occurring once. The sequencing used CD8+ T cells sorted from blood, collected at week 0. All receptors derive from a human donor with alopecia areata.

CDR3 in amino acids: CASSRTTDEKLFF. CDR3 nucleotides: TGTGCCAGCTCTCGGACGACGGATGAAAAACTGTTTTTT. The chain has TRBV9 and TRBJ1-4; D call uncertain. The CDR3 covers 13 residues. V was trimmed by 7 bases and J by 6 bases, leaving 13 bases between them. In germline, CDR1 is SGDLS, CDR2 YYNGEE. Filled out from reference TRBV9 and TRBJ1-4, the complete variable domain reads DSGVTQTPKHLITATGQRVTLRCSPRSGDLSVYWYQQSLDQGLQFLIQYYNGEERAKGNILERFSAQQFPDLHSELNLSSLELGDSALYFCASSRTTDEKLFFGSGTQLSVL.

This clone showed up many times. The CDR3 protein is CASSLRERGWTDTQYF. DNA of the CDR3: TGTGCCAGCAGCCTACGTGAGCGGGGTTGGACAGATACGCAGTATTTT. The chain has TRBV14 and TRBJ2-3; 7 nucleotides match TRBD2. Germline CDR1 reads SGHDN; CDR2 reads FVKESK. This CDR3 region has 16 residues. Unmatched junction bases numbered 10, after V lost 4 bases and J lost 3 bases.

This clone was seen a few times. The chain combines TRBV7-2 with TRBJ1-2, with D perhaps TRBD1 (5 bases). CDR1 is SGHTA, CDR2 FQGNSA, per germline. The V end was cut by 5 bases, the J end by 4 bases, with 14 bases between. The CDR3 is 14 amino acids. CDR3 coding DNA: TGTGCCAGCAGCCTCCCTGGGACGGCCTATGGCTACACCTTC. Protein: CASSLPGTAYGYTF. The entire variable domain, with the rest obtained from reference TRBV7-2 and TRBJ1-2, is as follows: GAGVSQSPSNKVTEKGKDVELRCDPISGHTALYWYRQSLGQGLEFLIYFQGNSAPDKSGLPSDRFSAERTGGSVSTLTIQRTQQEDSAVYLCASSLPGTAYGYTFGSGTRLTVV.

A few counts support this clone. Written as DNA, the CDR3 is TGTGCCACCAGCCTACGGGGGAATGAGCAGTTCTTC. This translates into CATSLRGNEQFF. The chain joins TRBV15 to TRBJ2-1; the D gene is possibly TRBD2 (6 bases). V lost 5 bases, J lost 7 bases, and 9 bases lay in between. The germline V gene has CDR1 LNHNV and CDR2 YYDKDF (reference sequence). The CDR3 is 12 amino acids.

J is TRBJ2-1 and V is TRBV10-3; tentative D call: TRBD1 (5 bases). Germline values: CDR1 ENHRY, CDR2 SYGVKD. The CDR3 totals 15 residues. Between the trimmed V and J ends, which lost 3 bases and 9 bases, there was a span of 18 bases. CDR3 nucleotide sequence: TGTGCCATCAGTGACCCGACAGCCCCTCGAGGTGAGCAGTTCTTC. This codes for CAISDPTAPRGEQFF.

V gene TRBV7-9 combines with J gene TRBJ2-7; D is undetermined. Germline V gene lookup returns CDR1 SEHNR and CDR2 FQNEAQ (reference sequence). Trimming shortened V by 5 bases and J by 0 bases, and 17 bases separated the two germline ends. This CDR3 has 16 residues. The DNA of the CDR3 is TGTGCCAGCAGCCCTCGCATGACTTCCGGCTCCTACGAGCAGTACTTC. It codes for CASSPRMTSGSYEQYF.

In this sample, this clone turned up a few times. The chain uses TRBV7-9 and TRBJ1-1; maybe TRBD1 (5 bases). CDR3 length: 13 amino acids. The V end lost 6 bases, the J end lost 2 bases, and 10 bases lay between the germline ends. The germline V gene encodes CDR1 SEHNR and CDR2 FQNEAQ (reference sequence). The CDR3 loop is CASRDRFNTEAFF. The CDR3 bases are TGTGCCAGCAGAGACAGATTTAACACTGAAGCTTTCTTT.

This clone showed up just a few times. V is TRBV13 and J is TRBJ2-2; D not resolved. The germline V gene has CDR1 PRHDT and CDR2 FYEKMQ (reference sequence). V lost 1 base, J lost 6 bases, and 3 bases lay in between. The CDR3 contains 12 residues. The CDR3 DNA is TGTGCCAGCAGCTTAGTAGCCGGGGAGCTGTTTTTT. It encodes CASSLVAGELFF.

The table lists this clone with a few counts. The chain couples TRBV6-6 to TRBJ2-5; D remains unclear. With 8 bases removed from V and 2 bases from J, the gap between germline ends came to 12 bases. The CDR3 totals 13 residues. Germline V gene lookup returns CDR1 MNHNY and CDR2 SVGAGI (reference sequence). Written as DNA, the CDR3 is TGTGCCAGCGTCGACGGAGTACAAGAGACCCAGTACTTC. Translation gives CASVDGVQETQYF.

V gene TRBV18 combines with J gene TRBJ2-7; the D gene is possibly TRBD1 (6 bases). The CDR3 has 13 residues. Germline V lookup: CDR1 KGHSH, CDR2 LQKENI. V dropped 6 bases and J dropped 3 bases, with 12 bases sitting between them. The CDR3 DNA sequence: TGTGCCAGCTCCGATGTGGACAGCTACGAGCAGTACTTC. Translated: CASSDVDSYEQYF.

The chain employs TRBV5-4 and TRBJ2-1; 10 positions agree with TRBD1. J was trimmed by 6 bases and V by 0 bases; bases with no gene match: 6. CDR1 is SGHNT, CDR2 YYREEE, per germline (reference sequence). This CDR3 contains 16 residues. The DNA for the CDR3 is TGTGCCAGCAGCTTGGCCTTGACAGGGGGCCGCAATGAGCAGTTCTTC. Protein: CASSLALTGGRNEQFF.

The table lists this clone with a count of one. This chain joins TRBV30 and TRBJ1-1; D gene ambiguous. V was trimmed by 3 bases and J by 4 bases, leaving 6 bases between them. The germline V gene has CDR1 GTSNPN and CDR2 SVGIG (reference sequence). This CDR3 region has 11 residues. Here the CDR3 reads CAWSFGTEAFF. Written as DNA, the CDR3 is TGTGCCTGGAGCTTCGGCACTGAAGCTTTCTTT. Together with reference TRBV30 and TRBJ1-1, the CDR3 gives the full variable domain: SQTIHQWPATLVQPVGSPLSLECTVEGTSNPNLYWYRQAAGRGLQLLFYSVGIGQISSEVPQNLSASRPQDRQFILSSKKLLLSDSGFYLCAWSFGTEAFFGQGTRLTVV.

The chain combines TRBV11-2 with TRBJ2-2, with TRBD1 as a possible D gene (6 bases). CDR1 is SGHAT, CDR2 FQNNGV, per germline. The CDR3 loop spans 15 amino acids. V dropped 1 base and J dropped 5 bases, with 11 bases sitting between them. The CDR3 nucleotides read TGTGCCAGCAGCTTAGTTTGGCAGGGGACCGGGGAGCTGTTTTTT. Protein product: CASSLVWQGTGELFF. The full variable domain, its missing parts supplied by reference TRBV11-2 and TRBJ2-2, is EAGVAQSPRYKIIEKRQSVAFWCNPISGHATLYWYQQILGQGPKLLIQFQNNGVVDDSQLPKDRFSAERLKGVDSTLKIQPAKLEDSAVYLCASSLVWQGTGELFFGEGSRLTVL.

The rearrangement uses TRBV10-3 and TRBJ2-5, with TRBD2 as a possible D gene (6 bases). From germline, CDR1 is ENHRY and CDR2 SYGVKD. V was cut by 6 bases and J by 5 bases, with 13 bases left in between. This CDR3 contains 13 residues. In nucleotides, the CDR3 is TGTGCCATCAGGGGGGACTCTATGGAGACCCAGTACTTC. This gives the protein CAIRGDSMETQYF.

The chain has TRBV29-1 and TRBJ2-7; D gene uncertain. V dropped 4 bases and J dropped 0 bases, with 7 bases sitting between them. This CDR3 has 12 amino acids. CDR1 is SQVTM, CDR2 ANQGSEA, per germline. The CDR3 reads CSVVGVSYEQYF. The CDR3 bases are TGCAGCGTTGTTGGGGTCTCCTACGAGCAGTACTTC.

The chain combines TRBV7-9 with TRBJ1-5; D might be TRBD1 (6 bases). Germline V gene data show CDR1 as SEHNR and CDR2 as FQNEAQ (reference sequence). V lost 5 bases and J 3 bases, leaving 11 bases between the germline ends. CDR3 length: 14 residues. CDR3 sequence (DNA): TGTGCCAGCAGCGGGGCAGGGGACAATCAGCCCCAGCATTTT. This translates into CASSGAGDNQPQHF.

This clone has just a few counts. The chain joins TRBV7-9 to TRBJ1-5, with 7 bases lining up with TRBD1. Germline CDR1 reads SEHNR; CDR2 reads FQNEAQ (reference sequence). The ends lost 3 bases at V and 1 base at J; junction bases unmatched: 3. The CDR3 is 15 residues long. The CDR3 sequence: CASSFTGASNQPQHF. CDR3 in DNA: TGTGCCAGCAGCTTCACAGGGGCGAGCAATCAGCCCCAGCATTTT.

With regard to this clone: Other nucleotide sequences from this sample produce the same CDR3. CDR3 bases: TGTGCCTGGAGTGTACAGGTGAACACTGAAGCTTTCTTT. This sequence encodes CAWSVQVNTEAFF. The rearrangement joins TRBV30 to TRBJ1-1; D perhaps matches TRBD1 (5 bases). Germline V gene lookup returns CDR1 GTSNPN and CDR2 SVGIG (reference sequence). The CDR3 length is 13 residues. The V end lost 0 bases, the J end lost 0 bases, and 5 bases lay between the germline ends.

V usage is TRBV6-4 and J usage is TRBJ2-5, with TRBD1 matching over 10 bases. Germline-derived CDR1 and CDR2 are MRHNA and SNTAGT. V dropped 10 bases and J dropped 5; count of bases not matched to a gene: 10. The CDR3 spans 14 residues. CDR3 nucleotide sequence: TGTGCCACAACGGGGACAGGGGAGGTGGAGACCCAGTACTTC. It translates to CATTGTGEVETQYF.

This clone was detected only a few times. The rearrangement uses TRBV29-1 and TRBJ2-1, with a possible D match to TRBD2 (5 bases). There are 11 residues in the CDR3. The V end lost 6 bases, the J end lost 7 bases, and 10 bases lay between the germline ends. The germline V gene has CDR1 SQVTM and CDR2 ANQGSEA. The CDR3 sequence: CSVLGMNEQFF. For the CDR3, the DNA is TGCAGCGTCCTCGGGATGAATGAGCAGTTCTTC.

This clone was recorded a few times. CDR3 nucleotide sequence: TGTGCCAGTAGTATAGGCGAAACTGAAGCTTTCTTT. Protein sequence: CASSIGETEAFF. The chain joins TRBV19 to TRBJ1-1; D is uncertain. V lost 1 base, J lost 5 bases, and 5 bases lay in between. The CDR3 runs 12 residues. The germline V gene encodes CDR1 LNHDA and CDR2 SQIVND (reference sequence).